Below, one TCR beta chain is given with its context. Profiling relied on immunoSEQ multiplex PCR, and the TCRdb table lists in-frame clones only, not all of them. The sample lists roughly 200,000 clones, over 90% occurring once. The CDR3 is 14 amino acids. Germline V gene data show CDR1 as LGHDT and CDR2 as YNNKEL (reference sequence). Trimming took off 4 bases at V and 3 bases at J, with 12 bases between the two ends. This sample was included in a study of control samples from healthy donors and cancer patients. The TCR was taken from a man aged 50-60 years in good health. Sequences were obtained from blood. This sequence joins TRBV3-1 (or the pseudogene TRBV3-2) and TRBJ1-1, with D possibly being TRBD1 (6 bases). The CDR3 DNA reads as TGTGCCAGCAGCCGGCAGGCAGGGGACACTGAAGCTTTCTTT. As protein: CASSRQAGDTEAFF.